These 8 T cell receptor beta chains were sequenced from one sample in a study of cytomegalovirus exposure and HLA in healthy donors. PCR involved 60 Vbeta and 13 Jbeta primers. TCRdb's copy holds only in-frame clones and misses some; the assay was immunoSEQ multiplex PCR. The sample has some 57,000 clones, about 50% seen once. The specimen was PBMCs. These receptors were collected from a human donor in good health.

This clone was observed a few times. J is TRBJ1-6 and V is TRBV6-5, with D possibly being TRBD1 (5 bases). The V gene's germline CDR1 is MNHEY and CDR2 SVGAGI. The CDR3 consists of 12 residues. The V end lost 2 bases, the J end lost 12 bases, and 8 bases lay between the germline ends. CDR3 in amino acids: CASSYRGGPLHF. The CDR3 coding sequence is TGTGCCAGCAGTTACCGGGGGGGACCCCTCCACTTT.

The chain is built from TRBV19 and TRBJ1-6, with 7 bases aligning to TRBD1. The CDR3 has 15 amino acids. V lost 5 bases and J lost 7; bases outside the gene matches: 8. The germline V gene has CDR1 LNHDA and CDR2 SQIVND (reference sequence). The CDR3 protein is CASSSATGRNSPLHF. Written as DNA, the CDR3 is TGTGCCAGTAGTTCCGCGACAGGGCGGAATTCACCCCTCCACTTT. The full variable domain, completed using reference TRBV19 and TRBJ1-6, is DGGITQSPKYLFRKEGQNVTLSCEQNLNHDAMYWYRQDPGQGLRLIYYSQIVNDFQKGDIAEGYSVSREKKESFPLTVTSAQKNPTAFYLCASSSATGRNSPLHFGNGTRLTVT.

The chain links TRBV6-6 to TRBJ1-1; 8 nucleotides agree with TRBD1. This CDR3 region has 13 residues. The ends lost 4 bases at V and 10 bases at J; junction bases unmatched: 8. Germline lookup yields CDR1 MNHNY and CDR2 SVGAGI (reference sequence). CDR3 in DNA: TGTGCCAGCAGTTCCGGGACAGGCATCGGAGCTTTCTTT. Its protein product is CASSSGTGIGAFF.

The chain recombines TRBV5-1 with TRBJ2-7, with 9 bases lining up with TRBD1. CDR1 SGHRS and CDR2 YFSETQ come from the germline V gene. This CDR3 contains 15 residues. With V trimmed by 4 bases and J by 2 bases, 7 bases remained unmatched. Written as DNA, the CDR3 is TGCGCCAGCAGCCCGGGACAGGGAGGGCCCTACGAGCAGTACTTC. This codes for CASSPGQGGPYEQYF.

The chain carries TRBV5-1 and TRBJ1-3, with 9 bases identical to TRBD1. The J segment lost 0 bases and the V segment lost 4 bases, leaving 5 bases of the junction unmatched. Germline V gene data show CDR1 as SGHRS and CDR2 as YFSETQ. The CDR3 spans 16 residues. The CDR3 sequence: CASSDGQGSSGNTIYF. The CDR3 nucleotides read TGCGCCAGCAGCGACGGACAGGGGAGCTCTGGAAACACCATATATTTT.

V usage is TRBV7-2 and J usage is TRBJ2-7; no firm D call. V dropped 2 bases and J dropped 6 bases, with 8 bases sitting between them. The germline CDR1 and CDR2 sequences are SGHTA and FQGNSA. The CDR3 consists of 12 residues. CDR3 sequence reads: CASSLTYLEQYF. The DNA of the CDR3 is TGTGCCAGCAGCTTAACTTATCTCGAGCAGTACTTC.

This chain links TRBV2 with TRBJ1-6; D is undetermined. The CDR3 consists of 15 residues. The germline V and J ends were trimmed by 2 bases and 7 bases, with 12 bases remaining between them. Germline CDR1 SNHLY, CDR2 FYNNEI. The CDR3 DNA follows: TGTGCCAGCAGTGAAAGAACTCAAGAGAATTCACCCCTCCACTTT. It is translated as CASSERTQENSPLHF.

V gene TRBV30 combines with J gene TRBJ1-1; 8 bases match TRBD1. In germline, CDR1 is GTSNPN, CDR2 SVGIG (reference sequence). The CDR3 is 13 residues long. V was pared by 3 bases and J by 5 bases, with 5 bases of the junction left unmatched. Here the CDR3 DNA reads TGTGCCTGGAGACACAGGGGGGGAACTGAAGCTTTCTTT. This codes for CAWRHRGGTEAFF.